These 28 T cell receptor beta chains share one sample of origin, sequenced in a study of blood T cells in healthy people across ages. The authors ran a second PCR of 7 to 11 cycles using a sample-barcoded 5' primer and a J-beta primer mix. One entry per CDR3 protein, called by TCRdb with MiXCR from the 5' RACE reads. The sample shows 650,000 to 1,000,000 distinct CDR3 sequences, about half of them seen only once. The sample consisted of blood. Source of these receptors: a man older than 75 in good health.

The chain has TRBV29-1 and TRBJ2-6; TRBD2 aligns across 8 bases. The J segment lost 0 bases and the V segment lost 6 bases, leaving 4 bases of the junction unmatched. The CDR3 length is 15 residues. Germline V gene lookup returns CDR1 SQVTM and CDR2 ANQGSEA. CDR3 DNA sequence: TGCAGCGTCGCTCGGGGGGGCTCTGGGGCCAACGTCCTGACTTTC. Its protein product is CSVARGGSGANVLTF.

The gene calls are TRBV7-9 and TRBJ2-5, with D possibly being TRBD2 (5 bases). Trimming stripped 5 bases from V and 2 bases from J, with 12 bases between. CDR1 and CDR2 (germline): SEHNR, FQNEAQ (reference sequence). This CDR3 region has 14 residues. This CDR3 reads CASSGSGSQETQYF. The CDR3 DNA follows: TGTGCCAGCAGCGGGAGTGGTTCTCAAGAGACCCAGTACTTC.

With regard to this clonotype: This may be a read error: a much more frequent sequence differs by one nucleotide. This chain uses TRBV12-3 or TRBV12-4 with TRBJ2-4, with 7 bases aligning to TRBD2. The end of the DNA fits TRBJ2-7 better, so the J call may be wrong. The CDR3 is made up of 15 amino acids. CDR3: CASSLAGGSHDEQYF. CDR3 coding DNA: TGTGCCAGCAGCTTAGCGGGCGGGAGTCACGACGAGCAGTACTTC.

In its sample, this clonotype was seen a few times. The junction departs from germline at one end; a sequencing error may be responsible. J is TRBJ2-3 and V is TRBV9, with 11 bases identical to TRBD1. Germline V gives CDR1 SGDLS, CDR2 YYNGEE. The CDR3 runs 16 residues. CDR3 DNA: TGTGCTAGCAGCATCTGGACAGGGGGCGTCACAGATACGCAGTATTTT. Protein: CASSIWTGGVTDTQYF.

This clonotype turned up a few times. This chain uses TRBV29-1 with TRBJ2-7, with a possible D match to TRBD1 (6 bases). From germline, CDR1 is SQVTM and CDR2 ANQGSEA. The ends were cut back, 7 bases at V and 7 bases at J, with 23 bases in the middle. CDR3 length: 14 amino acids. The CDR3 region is CSASGQSPAREQYF. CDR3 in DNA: TGCAGCGCGAGTGGACAGTCTCCCGCGAGAGAGCAGTACTTC.

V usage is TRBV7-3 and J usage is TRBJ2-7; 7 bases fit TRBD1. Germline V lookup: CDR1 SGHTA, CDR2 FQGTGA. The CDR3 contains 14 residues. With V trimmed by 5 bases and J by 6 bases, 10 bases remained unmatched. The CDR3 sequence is CASSAGVTGAEQYF. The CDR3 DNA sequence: TGTGCCAGCAGCGCAGGGGTAACAGGGGCCGAGCAGTACTTC.

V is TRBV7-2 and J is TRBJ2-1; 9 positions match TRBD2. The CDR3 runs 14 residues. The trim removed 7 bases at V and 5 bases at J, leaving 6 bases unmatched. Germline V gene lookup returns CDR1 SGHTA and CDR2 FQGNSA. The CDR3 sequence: CASNPGLANNEQFF. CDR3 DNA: TGTGCCAGCAATCCGGGACTAGCCAACAATGAGCAGTTCTTC.

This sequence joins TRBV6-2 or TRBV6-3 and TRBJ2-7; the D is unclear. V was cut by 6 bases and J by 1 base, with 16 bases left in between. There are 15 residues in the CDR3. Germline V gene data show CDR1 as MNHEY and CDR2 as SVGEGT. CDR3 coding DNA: TGTGCCAGCAGGACGGTCAGTATTATGTCCTACGAGCAGTACTTC. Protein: CASRTVSIMSYEQYF.

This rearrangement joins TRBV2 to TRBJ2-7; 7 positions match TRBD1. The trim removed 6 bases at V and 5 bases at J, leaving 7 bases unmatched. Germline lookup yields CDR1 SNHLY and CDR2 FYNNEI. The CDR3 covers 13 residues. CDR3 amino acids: CASRRGQFDEQYF. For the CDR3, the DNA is TGTGCCAGCAGACGGGGACAGTTCGACGAGCAGTACTTC.

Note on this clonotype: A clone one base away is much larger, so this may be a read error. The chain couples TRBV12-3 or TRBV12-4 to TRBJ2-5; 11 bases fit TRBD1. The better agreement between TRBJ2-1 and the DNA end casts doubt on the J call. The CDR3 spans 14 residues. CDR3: CASGQGAVQETQFF. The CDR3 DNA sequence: TGTGCCAGCGGACAGGGGGCCGTTCAAGAGACCCAGTTCTTC.

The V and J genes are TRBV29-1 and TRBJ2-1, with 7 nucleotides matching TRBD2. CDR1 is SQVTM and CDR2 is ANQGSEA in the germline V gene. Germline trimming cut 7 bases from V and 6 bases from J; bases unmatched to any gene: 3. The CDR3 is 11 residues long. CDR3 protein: CSAWEGNEQFF. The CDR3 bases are TGCAGCGCGTGGGAGGGCAATGAGCAGTTCTTC.

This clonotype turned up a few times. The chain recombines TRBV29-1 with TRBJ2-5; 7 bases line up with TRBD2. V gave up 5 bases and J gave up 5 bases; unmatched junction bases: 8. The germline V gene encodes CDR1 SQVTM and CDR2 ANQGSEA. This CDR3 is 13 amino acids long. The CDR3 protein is CSVLLSGTETQYF. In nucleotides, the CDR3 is TGCAGCGTTTTACTGAGCGGGACGGAGACCCAGTACTTC.

CDR3 amino acids: CSAGQRYSNQPQHF. Written as DNA, the CDR3 is TGCAGTGCTGGACAGCGCTATAGCAATCAGCCCCAGCATTTT. V usage is TRBV20-1 and J usage is TRBJ1-5; possible D gene TRBD1, 6 bases. The germline V gene has CDR1 DFQATT and CDR2 SNEGSKA (reference sequence). The CDR3 sequence is 14 residues long. V lost 5 bases to trimming and J lost 0 bases, with 11 bases between them.

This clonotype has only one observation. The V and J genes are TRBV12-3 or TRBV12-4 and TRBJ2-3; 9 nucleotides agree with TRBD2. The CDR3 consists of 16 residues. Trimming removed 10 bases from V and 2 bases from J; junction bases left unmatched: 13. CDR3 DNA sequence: TGTGCCACCTCACCTGGCGGGGGGGTTTTCACAGATACGCAGTATTTT. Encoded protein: CATSPGGGVFTDTQYF.

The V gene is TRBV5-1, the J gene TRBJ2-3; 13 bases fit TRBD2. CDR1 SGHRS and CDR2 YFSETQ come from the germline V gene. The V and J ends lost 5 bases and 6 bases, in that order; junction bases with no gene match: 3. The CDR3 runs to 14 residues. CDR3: CASSRTSGSDTQYF. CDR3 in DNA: TGCGCCAGCAGTCGGACTAGCGGGAGTGATACGCAGTATTTT.

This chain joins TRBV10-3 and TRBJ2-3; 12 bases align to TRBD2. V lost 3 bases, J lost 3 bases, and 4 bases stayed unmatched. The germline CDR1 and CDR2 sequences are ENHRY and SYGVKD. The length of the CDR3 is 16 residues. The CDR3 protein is CAISDPTSGRTDTQYF. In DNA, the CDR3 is TGTGCCATCAGTGATCCTACTAGCGGGAGGACAGATACGCAGTATTTT.

The CDR3 loop is CASSIRSQGALNEQFF. The CDR3 region has the DNA TGTGCCAGCAGCATCAGATCACAGGGGGCGTTGAATGAGCAGTTCTTC. The V and J genes are TRBV7-2 and TRBJ2-1, with TRBD1 matching over 9 bases. Germline lookup yields CDR1 SGHTA and CDR2 FQGNSA. After removal of 5 bases from V and 7 bases from J, the junction contained 12 bases not matched to a gene. This CDR3 contains 16 residues.

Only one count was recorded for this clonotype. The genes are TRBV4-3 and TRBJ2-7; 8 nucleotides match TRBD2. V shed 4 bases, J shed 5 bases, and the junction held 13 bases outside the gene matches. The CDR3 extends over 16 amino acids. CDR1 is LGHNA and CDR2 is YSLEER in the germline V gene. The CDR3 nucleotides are TGCGCCAGCAGCCCCGGGATAGCGGGGACCCCCCACGAGCAGTACTTC. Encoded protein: CASSPGIAGTPHEQYF.

In DNA, the CDR3 is TGTGCCAGCAGCTTAGTTGGCAGGGCCCTCTACGAGCAGTACTTC. Its protein is CASSLVGRALYEQYF. The chain links TRBV7-9 to TRBJ2-4; D is perhaps TRBD1 (5 bases). The DNA end favors TRBJ2-7, so the J call may be wrong. In germline, CDR1 is SEHNR, CDR2 FQNEAQ (reference sequence). The CDR3 runs 15 residues.

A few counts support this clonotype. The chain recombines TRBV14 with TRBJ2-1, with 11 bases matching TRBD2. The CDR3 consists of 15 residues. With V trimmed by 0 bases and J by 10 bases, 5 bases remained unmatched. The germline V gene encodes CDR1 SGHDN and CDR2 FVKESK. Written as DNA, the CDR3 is TGTGCCAGCAGCCAAGATAGCGGGAGGGCCCGGGAGCAGTTCTTC. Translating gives CASSQDSGRAREQFF.

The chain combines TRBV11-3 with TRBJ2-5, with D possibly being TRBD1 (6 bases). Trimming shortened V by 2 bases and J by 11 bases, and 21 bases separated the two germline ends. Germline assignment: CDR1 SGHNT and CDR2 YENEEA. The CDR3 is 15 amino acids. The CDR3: CASSLTGFKVDEQYF. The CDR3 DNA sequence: TGTGCCAGCAGCTTAACAGGGTTCAAGGTCGATGAGCAGTACTTC.

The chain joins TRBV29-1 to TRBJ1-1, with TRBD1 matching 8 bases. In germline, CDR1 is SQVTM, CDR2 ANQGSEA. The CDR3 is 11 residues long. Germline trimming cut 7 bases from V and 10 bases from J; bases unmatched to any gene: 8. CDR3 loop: CSDDPTGGAFF. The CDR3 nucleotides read TGCAGCGACGATCCTACAGGGGGAGCTTTCTTT.

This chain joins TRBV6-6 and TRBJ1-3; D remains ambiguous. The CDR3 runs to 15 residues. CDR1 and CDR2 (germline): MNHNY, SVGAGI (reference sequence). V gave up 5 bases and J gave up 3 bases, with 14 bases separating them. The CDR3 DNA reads TGTGCCAGCAGTATGGGCGGCAAACTTGGAAACACCATATATTTT. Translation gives CASSMGGKLGNTIYF.

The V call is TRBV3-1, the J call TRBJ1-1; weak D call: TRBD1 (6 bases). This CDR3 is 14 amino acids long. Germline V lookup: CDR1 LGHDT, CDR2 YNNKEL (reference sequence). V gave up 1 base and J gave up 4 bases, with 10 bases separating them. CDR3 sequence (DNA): TGTGCCAGCAGCCAAGGGGGGCCAGGCACTGAAGCTTTCTTT. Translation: CASSQGGPGTEAFF.

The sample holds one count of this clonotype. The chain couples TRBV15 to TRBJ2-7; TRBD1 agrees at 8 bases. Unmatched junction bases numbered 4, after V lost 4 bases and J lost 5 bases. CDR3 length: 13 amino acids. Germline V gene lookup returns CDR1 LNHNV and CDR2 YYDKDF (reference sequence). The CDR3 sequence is CATSKRTGNEQYF. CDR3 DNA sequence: TGTGCCACCAGCAAAAGGACAGGGAACGAGCAGTACTTC. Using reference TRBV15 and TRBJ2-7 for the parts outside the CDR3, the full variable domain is DAMVIQNPRYQVTQFGKPVTLSCSQTLNHNVMYWYQQKSSQAPKLLFHYYDKDFNNEADTPDNFQSRRPNTSFCFLDIRSPGLGDTAMYLCATSKRTGNEQYFGPGTRLTVT.

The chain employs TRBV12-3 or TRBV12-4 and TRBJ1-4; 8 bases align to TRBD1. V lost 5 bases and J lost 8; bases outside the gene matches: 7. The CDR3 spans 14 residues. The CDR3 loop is CASSQQGGVEKLFF. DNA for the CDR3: TGTGCCAGCAGTCAACAGGGGGGTGTGGAAAAACTGTTTTTT.

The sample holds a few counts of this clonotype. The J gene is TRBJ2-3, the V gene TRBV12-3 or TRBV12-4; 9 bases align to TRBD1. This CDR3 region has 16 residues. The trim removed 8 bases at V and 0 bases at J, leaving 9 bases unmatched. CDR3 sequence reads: CASVRGQGLSTDTQYF. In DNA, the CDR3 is TGTGCCAGCGTACGGGGACAGGGTTTGAGCACAGATACGCAGTATTTT.

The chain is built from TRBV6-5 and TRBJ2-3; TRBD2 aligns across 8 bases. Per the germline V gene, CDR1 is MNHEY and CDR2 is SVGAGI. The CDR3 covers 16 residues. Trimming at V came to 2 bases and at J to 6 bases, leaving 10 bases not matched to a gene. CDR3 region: CASSYRRLAGGDTQYF. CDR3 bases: TGTGCCAGCAGTTACCGACGCCTAGCGGGTGGTGATACGCAGTATTTT.